This T cell receptor beta chain originates from a study of beta chain features in type 1 diabetes. The authors reverse transcribed all of the isolated RNA, so sequencing captured expressed TCRB transcripts. The study sequenced naive, central memory and regulatory T cell samples to an average of around 3.4 million reads. Some clones are missing from TCRdb's copy, which holds only in-frame ones; the method was immunoSEQ multiplex PCR. The data show 200,000 to 300,000 clones, with 68% seen just once and approximately 0.053% held by the top ten. Regarding this clone: Its antigen is not identified.

CDR3 size: 16 residues. V shed 1 base and J shed 4 bases, with 16 bases lying between them. The germline V gene has CDR1 MNHEY and CDR2 SVGAGI. Study results and caveats: Naive, central memory and regulatory TCRB repertoires appeared more similar among patients than healthy donors.

This receptor was obtained from a man aged 25-45 years in good health. Input material: naive CD4+ T cells from blood. This chain links TRBV6-5 with TRBJ2-5; D assignment may be TRBD1 or TRBD2 (5 bases each). The CDR3 DNA follows: TGTGCCAGCAGTTACTTCGTGGGACGTCGACGAGAGACCCAGTACTTC. Translation: CASSYFVGRRRETQYF.